The subject of this entry is one T cell receptor (beta chain). TCRdb's copy holds only in-frame clones and misses some; the assay was immunoSEQ multiplex PCR. The sample lists 140,000 or so clones; 87% were seen once. The data derive from a study of cytomegalovirus exposure and HLA in healthy donors. The sequenced material came from PBMCs. The sequence came from a man between 18 and 29 years old in good health and CMV-seropositive.

CDR3 residues: CASSRWTSGYNEQFF. The CDR3 nucleotides read TGTGCCAGCAGCCGGTGGACTAGCGGGTACAATGAGCAGTTCTTC. The chain employs TRBV14 and TRBJ2-1; TRBD2 aligns across 11 bases. The trim removed 4 bases at V and 4 bases at J, leaving 3 bases unmatched. Germline V CDR1 and CDR2: SGHDN, FVKESK. The CDR3 covers 15 residues.